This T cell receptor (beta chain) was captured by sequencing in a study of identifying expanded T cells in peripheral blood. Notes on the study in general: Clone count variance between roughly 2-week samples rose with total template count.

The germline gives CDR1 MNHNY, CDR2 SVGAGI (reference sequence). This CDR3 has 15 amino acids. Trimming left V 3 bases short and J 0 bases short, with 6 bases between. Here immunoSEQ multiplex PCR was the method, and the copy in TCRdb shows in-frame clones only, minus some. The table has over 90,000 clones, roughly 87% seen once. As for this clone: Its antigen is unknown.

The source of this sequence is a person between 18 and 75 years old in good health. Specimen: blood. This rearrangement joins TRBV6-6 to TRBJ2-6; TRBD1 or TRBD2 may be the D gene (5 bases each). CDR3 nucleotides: TGTGCCAGCAGTTATGGGACCTCTGGGGCCAACGTCCTGACTTTC. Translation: CASSYGTSGANVLTF.